This T cell receptor (beta chain) is drawn from a study of CD8+ T cells in alopecia areata. After isolation, RNA underwent reverse transcription to generate cDNA as the sequencing template. Profiling relied on immunoSEQ multiplex PCR, and the TCRdb table lists in-frame clones only, not all of them. Altogether approximately 63,000 clones are present, 50% to 75% being singletons, with the ten largest covering approximately 17%. The CDR3 is 13 residues long. Germline V gene lookup returns CDR1 SQVTM and CDR2 ANQGSEA. The chain joins TRBV29-1 to TRBJ2-7; possibly TRBD2 for D (5 bases). Sequenced here: CD8+ T cells sorted from blood, sampled at week 0. This TCR was recovered from a human donor with alopecia areata. Here the CDR3 reads CSVRDPSSYEQYF. CDR3 in DNA: TGCAGTGTCCGGGATCCAAGCTCCTACGAGCAGTACTTC.